Shown below are 4 T cell receptor beta chains from a single sample sequenced in a study of T cell changes during pregnancy in multiple sclerosis. Clones were read by immunoSEQ multiplex PCR, and TCRdb kept only the in-frame ones, dropping some. The profile shows tens of thousands of clones, around 92% of them singletons. Source: peripheral blood, taken in the second trimester of pregnancy. Receptor source: a female donor in good health, enrolled as a control in a pregnancy study.

The chain has TRBV15 and TRBJ2-1, with 13 bases that match TRBD2. This CDR3 is 18 amino acids long. CDR1 and CDR2 from the germline V gene are LNHNV and YYDKDF (reference sequence). After removal of 1 base from V and 4 bases from J, the junction contained 7 bases not matched to a gene. The CDR3 sequence is CATSRGPLGLAGYNEQFF. CDR3 bases: TGTGCCACCAGCAGAGGACCCCTGGGACTAGCGGGATACAATGAGCAGTTCTTC. The complete variable domain, with remaining parts taken from reference TRBV15 and TRBJ2-1, reads DAMVIQNPRYQVTQFGKPVTLSCSQTLNHNVMYWYQQKSSQAPKLLFHYYDKDFNNEADTPDNFQSRRPNTSFCFLDIRSPGLGDTAMYLCATSRGPLGLAGYNEQFFGPGTRLTVL.

This clone appeared a single time. The rearrangement links TRBV7-8 to TRBJ1-5; D unresolved. Germline lookup yields CDR1 SGHVS and CDR2 FQNEAQ. This CDR3 has 16 residues. Trimming cost V 1 base and J 0 bases, with 10 bases left between them. The CDR3 nucleotides are TGTGCCAGCAGCTTAGGAACAGCATATAGCAATCAGCCCCAGCATTTT. This translates into CASSLGTAYSNQPQHF.

This clone appeared once. This chain joins TRBV7-3 and TRBJ2-1, with 10 bases lining up with TRBD1. Germline values: CDR1 SGHTA, CDR2 FQGTGA. V was clipped by 2 bases and J by 5 bases; unmatched bases: 3. CDR3 length: 15 amino acids. The CDR3 loop is CASSLGTGVHNEQFF. CDR3 in DNA: TGTGCCAGCAGCTTAGGGACAGGGGTACACAATGAGCAGTTCTTC.

V and J are TRBV7-2 and TRBJ2-7; tentatively, D is TRBD2 (6 bases). The CDR3 consists of 12 residues. The V gene lost 6 bases and the J gene lost 2 bases, with 8 bases spanning the gap. Germline assignment: CDR1 SGHTA and CDR2 FQGNSA. CDR3 sequence: CASSRGTYEQYF. CDR3 coding DNA: TGTGCCAGCAGTCGCGGGACCTACGAGCAGTACTTC.